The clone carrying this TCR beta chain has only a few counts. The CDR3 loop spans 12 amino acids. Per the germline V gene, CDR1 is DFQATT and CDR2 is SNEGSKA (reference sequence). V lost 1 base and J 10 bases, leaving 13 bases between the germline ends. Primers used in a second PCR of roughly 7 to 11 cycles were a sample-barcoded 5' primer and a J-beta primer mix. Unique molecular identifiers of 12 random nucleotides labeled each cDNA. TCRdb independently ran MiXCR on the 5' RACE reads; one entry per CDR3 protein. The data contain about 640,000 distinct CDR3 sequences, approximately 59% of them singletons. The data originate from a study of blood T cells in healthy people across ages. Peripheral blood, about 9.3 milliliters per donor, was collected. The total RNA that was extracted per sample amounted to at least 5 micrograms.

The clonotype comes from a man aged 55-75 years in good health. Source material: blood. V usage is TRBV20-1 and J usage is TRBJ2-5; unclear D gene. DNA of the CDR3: TGCAGTGCTAGAGGAGGCCAACTCGACCAGTACTTC. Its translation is CSARGGQLDQYF.